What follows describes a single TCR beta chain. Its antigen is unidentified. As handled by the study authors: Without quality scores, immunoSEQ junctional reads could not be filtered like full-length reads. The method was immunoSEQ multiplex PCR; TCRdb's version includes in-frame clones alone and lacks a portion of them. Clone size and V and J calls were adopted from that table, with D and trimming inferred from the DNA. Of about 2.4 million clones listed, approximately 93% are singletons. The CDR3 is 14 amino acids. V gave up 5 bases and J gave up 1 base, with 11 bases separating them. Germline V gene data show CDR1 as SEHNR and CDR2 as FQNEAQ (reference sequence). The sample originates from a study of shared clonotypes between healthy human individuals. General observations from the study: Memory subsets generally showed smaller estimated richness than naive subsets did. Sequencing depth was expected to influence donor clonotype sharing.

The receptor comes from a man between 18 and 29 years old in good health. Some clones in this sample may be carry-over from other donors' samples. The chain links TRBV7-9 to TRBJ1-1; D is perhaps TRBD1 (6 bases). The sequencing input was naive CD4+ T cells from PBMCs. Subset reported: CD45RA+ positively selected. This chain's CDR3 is CASSPDRSNTEAFF. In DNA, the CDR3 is TGTGCCAGCAGCCCAGACAGGTCGAACACTGAAGCTTTCTTT.